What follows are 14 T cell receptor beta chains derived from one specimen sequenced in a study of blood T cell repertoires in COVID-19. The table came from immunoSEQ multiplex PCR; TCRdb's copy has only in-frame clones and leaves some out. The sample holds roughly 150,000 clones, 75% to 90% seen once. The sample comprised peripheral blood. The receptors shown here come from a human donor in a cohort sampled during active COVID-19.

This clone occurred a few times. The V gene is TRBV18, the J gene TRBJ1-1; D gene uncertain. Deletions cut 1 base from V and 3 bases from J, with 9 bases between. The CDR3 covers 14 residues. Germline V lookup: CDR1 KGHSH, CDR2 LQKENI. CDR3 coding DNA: TGTGCCAGCTCACCACGCGGGGATGACACTGAAGCTTTCTTT. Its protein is CASSPRGDDTEAFF.

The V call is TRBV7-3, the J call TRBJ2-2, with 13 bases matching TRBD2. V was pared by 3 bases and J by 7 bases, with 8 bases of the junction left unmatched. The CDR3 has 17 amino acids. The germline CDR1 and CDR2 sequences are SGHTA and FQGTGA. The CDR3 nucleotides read TGTGCCAGCAGCTTGTCCGGGACTAGCGGGATGGTCGGGGAGCTGTTTTTT. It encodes CASSLSGTSGMVGELFF.

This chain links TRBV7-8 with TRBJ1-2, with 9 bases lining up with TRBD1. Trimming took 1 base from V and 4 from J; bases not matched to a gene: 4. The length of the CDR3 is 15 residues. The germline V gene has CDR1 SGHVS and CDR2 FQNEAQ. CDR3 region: CASSLGTGATYGYTF. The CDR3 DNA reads TGTGCCAGCAGCTTAGGGACAGGGGCTACCTATGGCTACACCTTC.

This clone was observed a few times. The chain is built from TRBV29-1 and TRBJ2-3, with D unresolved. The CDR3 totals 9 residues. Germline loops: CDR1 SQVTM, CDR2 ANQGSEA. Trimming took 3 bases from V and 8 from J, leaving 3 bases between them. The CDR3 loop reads CSVDGTQYF. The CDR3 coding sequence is TGCAGCGTTGACGGTACGCAGTATTTT.

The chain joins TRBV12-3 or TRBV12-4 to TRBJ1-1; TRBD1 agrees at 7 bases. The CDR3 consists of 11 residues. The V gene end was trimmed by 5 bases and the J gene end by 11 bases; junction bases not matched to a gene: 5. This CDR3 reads CASSRGQPAFF. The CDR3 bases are TGTGCCAGCAGTCGGGGACAGCCGGCTTTCTTT.

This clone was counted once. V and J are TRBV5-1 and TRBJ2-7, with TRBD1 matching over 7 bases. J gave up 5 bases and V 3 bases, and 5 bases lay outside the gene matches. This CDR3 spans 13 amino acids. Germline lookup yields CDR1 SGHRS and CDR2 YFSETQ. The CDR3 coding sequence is TGCGCCAGCAGCTACAGGGGTGTCGACGAGCAGTACTTC. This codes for CASSYRGVDEQYF.

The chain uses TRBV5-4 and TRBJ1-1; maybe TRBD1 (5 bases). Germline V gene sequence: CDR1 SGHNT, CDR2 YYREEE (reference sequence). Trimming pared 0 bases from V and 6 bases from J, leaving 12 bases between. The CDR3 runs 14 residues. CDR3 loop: CASSLAGGRAEAFF. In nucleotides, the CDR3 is TGTGCCAGCAGCTTGGCCGGGGGTAGGGCTGAAGCTTTCTTT.

CDR3 DNA sequence: TGTGCCTGGGAGAGGGGGCAGGAGACCCAGTACTTC. Translating gives CAWERGQETQYF. The chain combines TRBV30 with TRBJ2-5; 7 bases match TRBD1. V lost 5 bases and J lost 5; bases outside the gene matches: 5. The CDR3 loop spans 12 amino acids. Germline V gives CDR1 GTSNPN, CDR2 SVGIG (reference sequence).

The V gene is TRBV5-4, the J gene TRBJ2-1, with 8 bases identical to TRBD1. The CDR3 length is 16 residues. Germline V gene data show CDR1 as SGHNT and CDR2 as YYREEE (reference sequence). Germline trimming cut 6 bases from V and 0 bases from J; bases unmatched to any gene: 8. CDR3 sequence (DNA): TGTGCCAGCAAAGGCAGGGGGCCCAGCTCCTACAATGAGCAGTTCTTC. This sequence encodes CASKGRGPSSYNEQFF.

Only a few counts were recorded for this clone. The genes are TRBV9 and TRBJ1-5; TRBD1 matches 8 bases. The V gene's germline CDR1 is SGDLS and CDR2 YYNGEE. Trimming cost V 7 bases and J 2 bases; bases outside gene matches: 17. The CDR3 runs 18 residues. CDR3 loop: CASPVRQGAQSGNQPQHF. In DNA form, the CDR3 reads TGTGCCAGCCCCGTCCGCCAGGGGGCACAGTCGGGCAATCAGCCCCAGCATTTT.

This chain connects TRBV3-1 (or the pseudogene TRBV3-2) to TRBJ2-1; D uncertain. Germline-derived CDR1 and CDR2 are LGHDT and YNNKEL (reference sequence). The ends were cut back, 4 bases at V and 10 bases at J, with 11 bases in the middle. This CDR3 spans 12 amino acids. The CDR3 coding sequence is TGTGCCAGCAGCCGCCATGAGCGAGAGCAGTTCTTC. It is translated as CASSRHEREQFF.

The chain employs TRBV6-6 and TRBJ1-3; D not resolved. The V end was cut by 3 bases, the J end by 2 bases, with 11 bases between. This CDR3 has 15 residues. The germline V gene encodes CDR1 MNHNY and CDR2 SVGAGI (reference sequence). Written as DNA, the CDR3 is TGTGCCAGCAGTTATGACACCACCACTGGAAACACCATATATTTT. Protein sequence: CASSYDTTTGNTIYF.

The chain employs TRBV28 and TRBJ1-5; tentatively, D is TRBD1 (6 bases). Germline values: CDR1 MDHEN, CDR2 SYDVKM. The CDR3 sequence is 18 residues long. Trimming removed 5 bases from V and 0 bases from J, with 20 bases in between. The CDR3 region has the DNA TGTGCCAGCAGTACCGTCAGGGGATGGCTCGGTAGCAATCAGCCCCAGCATTTT. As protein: CASSTVRGWLGSNQPQHF.

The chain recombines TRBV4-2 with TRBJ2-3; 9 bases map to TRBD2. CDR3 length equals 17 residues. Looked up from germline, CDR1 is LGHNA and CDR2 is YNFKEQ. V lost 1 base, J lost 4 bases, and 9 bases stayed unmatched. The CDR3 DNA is TGTGCCAGCAGCCAAGTTTCCTTAGCGGGAGTGGCAGATACGCAGTATTTT. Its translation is CASSQVSLAGVADTQYF.